This is a list of T cell receptor beta chains from one sample in a study of blood T cell repertoires in COVID-19. Libraries were prepared by immunoSEQ multiplex PCR; TCRdb keeps only in-frame clonotypes and omits some of them. The sample contains some 130,000 clones, 84% of which appear only once. The sample taken for sequencing was peripheral blood. The receptors were gathered from a woman in her twenties or thirties who had recovered from COVID-19. CDR3s leave out the opening cysteine and the closing phenylalanine or tryptophan. A D gene is named only where the DNA matches it firmly.

cdr3_aa	j_call	d_call	v_call
ASSYSTGLSEQY	TRBJ2-7	TRBD1	TRBV6-6
ASSPRQGEGDTQY	TRBJ2-3	TRBD1	TRBV4-2
ASSFPGTDKGYT	TRBJ1-2	TRBD1	TRBV5-1
ASSRGTSGIYEQY	TRBJ2-7	TRBD2	TRBV19
ATDSRNTGELF	TRBJ2-2	NA	TRBV19
ASSQEDGYGYT	TRBJ1-2	NA	TRBV27
ASSQGGAPSLGTDTQY	TRBJ2-3	NA	TRBV4-2
ASSYTLGTEAF	TRBJ1-1	NA	TRBV6-5
ASSLAWGADTQY	TRBJ2-3	NA	TRBV18
SVEGRRGGAGYGYT	TRBJ1-2	TRBD1	TRBV29-1
ASSLDRDQPQH	TRBJ1-5	TRBD1	TRBV18
ASSLEIGRGTQY	TRBJ2-5	NA	TRBV11-2
ASRTGNTEAF	TRBJ1-1	NA	TRBV18
ASSLRGLAGGTGELF	TRBJ2-2	TRBD2	TRBV5-1
ASSYEGGYYNEQF	TRBJ2-1	NA	TRBV6-5
ASLGGGEQF	TRBJ2-1	NA	TRBV12-3/TRBV12-4
ASRSTVRGRDQNIQY	TRBJ2-4	TRBD2	TRBV5-1
ASSPNSGTTYNEQF	TRBJ2-1	TRBD2	TRBV4-2
ASSPPYQPQH	TRBJ1-5	NA	TRBV19
ASSYGWGDYNSPLH	TRBJ1-6	NA	TRBV6-5